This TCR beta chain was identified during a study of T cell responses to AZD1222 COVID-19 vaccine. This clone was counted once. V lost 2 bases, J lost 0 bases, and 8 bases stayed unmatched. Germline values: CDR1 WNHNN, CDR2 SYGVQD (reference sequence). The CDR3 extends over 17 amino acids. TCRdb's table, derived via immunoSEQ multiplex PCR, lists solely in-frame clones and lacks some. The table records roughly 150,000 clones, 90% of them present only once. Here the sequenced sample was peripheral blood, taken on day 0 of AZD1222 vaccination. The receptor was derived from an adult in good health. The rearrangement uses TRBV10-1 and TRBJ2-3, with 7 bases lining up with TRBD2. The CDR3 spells CASSEASGLPSTDTQYF. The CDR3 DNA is TGCGCCAGCAGTGAGGCTAGCGGTCTTCCTAGCACAGATACGCAGTATTTT.